These 10 T cell receptor beta chains were all obtained from the same sample, sequenced in a study of radiotherapy plus CTLA-4 blockade in lung cancer. The table came from immunoSEQ multiplex PCR; TCRdb's copy has only in-frame clones and leaves some out. The top ten hold 4.5% to 5% of the sample, which has 90,000 to 100,000 clones, almost 90% seen once. Material: peripheral blood, obtained from a patient treated with radiotherapy plus ipilimumab. Receptor source: a human donor with non-small cell lung cancer that progressed on radiotherapy plus ipilimumab.

The chain carries TRBV9 and TRBJ1-2; D perhaps matches TRBD1 (5 bases). V was clipped by 6 bases and J by 4 bases, with 16 bases between them. The CDR3 extends over 14 amino acids. Germline V CDR1 and CDR2: SGDLS, YYNGEE. As DNA, the CDR3 is TGTGCCAGCATGCGCGGGGCCGTCGGCTATGGCTACACCTTC. It yields the protein CASMRGAVGYGYTF. Full variable domain (remainder filled in from reference TRBV9 and TRBJ1-2): DSGVTQTPKHLITATGQRVTLRCSPRSGDLSVYWYQQSLDQGLQFLIQYYNGEERAKGNILERFSAQQFPDLHSELNLSSLELGDSALYFCASMRGAVGYGYTFGSGTRLTVV.

This clone was counted once. The chain carries TRBV19 and TRBJ1-5, with 8 nucleotides matching TRBD1. This CDR3 has 14 residues. The V segment lost 6 bases and the J segment 7 bases; nucleotides outside the gene matches: 8. The germline V gene has CDR1 LNHDA and CDR2 SQIVND (reference sequence). The DNA for the CDR3 is TGTGCCAGTAGAGGGGGACACAGGGGGCAGCCCCAGCATTTT. This translates into CASRGGHRGQPQHF.

The chain is built from TRBV11-1 and TRBJ2-1; 7 bases line up with TRBD1. The CDR3 runs 14 residues. Trimming at V came to 4 bases and at J to 2 bases, leaving 2 bases not matched to a gene. Per germline, CDR1 SGHAT and CDR2 FQDESV (reference sequence). CDR3 nucleotides: TGTGCCAGCAGCTCCGACAGGGCCTACAATGAGCAGTTCTTC. It is translated as CASSSDRAYNEQFF.

This clone has only one observation. V and J are TRBV27 and TRBJ2-5, with 11 bases lining up with TRBD2. In germline, CDR1 is MNHEY, CDR2 SMNVEV (reference sequence). V lost 6 bases and J lost 5; bases outside the gene matches: 11. The CDR3 runs to 16 residues. The CDR3 protein is CASRGTSGWAGETQYF. CDR3 nucleotides: TGTGCCAGCAGAGGGACTAGCGGTTGGGCAGGCGAGACCCAGTACTTC.

This chain links TRBV5-8 with TRBJ2-5; 8 positions match TRBD1. Matching the DNA end better, TRBJ2-7 makes the J call doubtful. Germline-derived CDR1 and CDR2 are SGHTS and YDEGEE. This CDR3 has 14 amino acids. CDR3 protein: CASSFGQGSYEQYF. The CDR3 coding sequence is TGTGCCAGCAGCTTCGGACAGGGCTCCTACGAGCAGTACTTC.

The V gene is TRBV5-8, the J gene TRBJ2-3; D ambiguous. There are 14 residues in the CDR3. Trimming took off 4 bases at V and 8 bases at J, with 17 bases between the two ends. Germline CDR1 SGHTS, CDR2 YDEGEE. The CDR3 DNA sequence: TGTGCCAGCAGCCCCGGCAGTTCGCGACCTACGCAGTATTTT. Its protein is CASSPGSSRPTQYF.

The chain joins TRBV7-9 to TRBJ2-7; D is possibly TRBD1 (5 bases). The germline CDR1 and CDR2 sequences are SEHNR and FQNEAQ (reference sequence). V was pared by 2 bases and J by 4 bases, with 9 bases between. This CDR3 contains 13 residues. The CDR3, as DNA: TGTGCCAGCAGCTTAAAGGGGTCATACGAGCAGTACTTC. Residues: CASSLKGSYEQYF.

The V gene is TRBV5-4, the J gene TRBJ2-6, with D perhaps assigned TRBD1 or TRBD2 (5 bases each). This CDR3 contains 13 residues. The V gene's germline CDR1 is SGHNT and CDR2 YYREEE (reference sequence). V was cut by 5 bases and J by 13 bases, with 16 bases left in between. CDR3 sequence: CASRPWGSVVLTF. In nucleotides, the CDR3 is TGTGCCAGCAGGCCGTGGGGGTCAGTGGTCCTGACTTTC.

This clone was found once. The chain has TRBV2 and TRBJ2-7; 11 positions match TRBD2. The V segment lost 7 bases and the J segment 2 bases; nucleotides outside the gene matches: 13. Germline V gene sequence: CDR1 SNHLY, CDR2 FYNNEI. The CDR3 spans 17 residues. CDR3 DNA sequence: TGTGCCAGCAAAGACAGGGGACTAGCGGATAGAACCTACGAGCAGTACTTC. Translation gives CASKDRGLADRTYEQYF.

This rearrangement joins TRBV5-1 to TRBJ2-7; no reliable D call. Germline CDR1 SGHRS, CDR2 YFSETQ. This CDR3 spans 11 amino acids. Trimming took 5 bases from V and 7 from J, leaving 10 bases between them. The CDR3 sequence: CASRELHEQYF. CDR3 DNA: TGCGCCAGCAGAGAGCTCCATGAGCAGTACTTC.